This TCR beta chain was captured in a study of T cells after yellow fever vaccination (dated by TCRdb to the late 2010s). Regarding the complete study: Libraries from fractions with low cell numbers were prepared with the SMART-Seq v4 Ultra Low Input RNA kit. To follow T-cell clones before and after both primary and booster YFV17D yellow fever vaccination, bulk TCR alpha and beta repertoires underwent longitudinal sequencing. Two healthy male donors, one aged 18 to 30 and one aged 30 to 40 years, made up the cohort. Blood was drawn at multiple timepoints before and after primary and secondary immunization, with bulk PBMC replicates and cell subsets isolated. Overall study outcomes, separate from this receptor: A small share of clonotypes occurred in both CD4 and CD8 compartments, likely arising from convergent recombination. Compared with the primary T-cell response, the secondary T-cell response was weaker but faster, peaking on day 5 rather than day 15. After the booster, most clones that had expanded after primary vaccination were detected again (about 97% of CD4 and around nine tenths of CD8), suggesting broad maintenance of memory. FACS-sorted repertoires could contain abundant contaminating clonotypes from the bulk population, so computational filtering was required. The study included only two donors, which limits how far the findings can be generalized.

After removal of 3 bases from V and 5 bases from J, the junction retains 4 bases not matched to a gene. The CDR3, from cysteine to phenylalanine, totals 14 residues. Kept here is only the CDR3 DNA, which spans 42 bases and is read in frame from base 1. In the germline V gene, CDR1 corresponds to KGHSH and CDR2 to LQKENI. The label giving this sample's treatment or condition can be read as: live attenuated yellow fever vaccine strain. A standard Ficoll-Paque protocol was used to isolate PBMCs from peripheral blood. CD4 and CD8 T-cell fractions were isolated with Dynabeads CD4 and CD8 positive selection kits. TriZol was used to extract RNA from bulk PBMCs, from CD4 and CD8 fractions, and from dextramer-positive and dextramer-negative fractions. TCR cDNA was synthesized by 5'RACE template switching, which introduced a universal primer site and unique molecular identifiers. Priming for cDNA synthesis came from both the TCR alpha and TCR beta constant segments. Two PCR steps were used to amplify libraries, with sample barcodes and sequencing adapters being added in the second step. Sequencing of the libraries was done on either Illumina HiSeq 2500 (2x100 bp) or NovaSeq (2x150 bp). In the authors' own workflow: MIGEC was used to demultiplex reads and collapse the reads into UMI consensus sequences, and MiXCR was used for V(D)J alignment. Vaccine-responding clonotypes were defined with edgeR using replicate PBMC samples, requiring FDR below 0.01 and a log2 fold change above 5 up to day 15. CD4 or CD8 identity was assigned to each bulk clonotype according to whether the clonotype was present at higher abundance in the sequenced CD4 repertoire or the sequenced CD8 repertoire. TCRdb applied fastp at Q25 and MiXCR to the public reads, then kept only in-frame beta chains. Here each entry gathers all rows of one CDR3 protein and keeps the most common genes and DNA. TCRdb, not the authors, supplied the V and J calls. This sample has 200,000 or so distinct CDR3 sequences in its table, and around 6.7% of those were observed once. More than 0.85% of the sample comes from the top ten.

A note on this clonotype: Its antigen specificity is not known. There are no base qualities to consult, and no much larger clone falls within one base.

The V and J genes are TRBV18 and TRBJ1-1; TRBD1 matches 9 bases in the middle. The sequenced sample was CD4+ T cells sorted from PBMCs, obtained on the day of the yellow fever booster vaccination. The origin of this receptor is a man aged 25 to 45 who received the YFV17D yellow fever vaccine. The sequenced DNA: TGTGCCAGCTCACCTCAGACAGGGGGGACTGAAGCTTTCTTT. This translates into CASSPQTGGTEAFF.